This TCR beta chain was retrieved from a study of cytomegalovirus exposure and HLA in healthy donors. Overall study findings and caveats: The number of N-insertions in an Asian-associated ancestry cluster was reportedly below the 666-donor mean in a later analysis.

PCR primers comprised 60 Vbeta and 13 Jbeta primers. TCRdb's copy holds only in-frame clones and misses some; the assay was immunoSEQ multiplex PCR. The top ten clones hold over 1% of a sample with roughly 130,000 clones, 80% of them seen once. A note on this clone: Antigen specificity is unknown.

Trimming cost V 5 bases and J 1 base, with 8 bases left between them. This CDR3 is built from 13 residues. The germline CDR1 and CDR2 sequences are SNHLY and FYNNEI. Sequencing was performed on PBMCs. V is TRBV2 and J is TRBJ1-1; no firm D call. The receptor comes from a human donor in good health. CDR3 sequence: CASSPQENTEAFF. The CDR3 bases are TGTGCCAGCAGTCCCCAGGAGAACACTGAAGCTTTCTTT.